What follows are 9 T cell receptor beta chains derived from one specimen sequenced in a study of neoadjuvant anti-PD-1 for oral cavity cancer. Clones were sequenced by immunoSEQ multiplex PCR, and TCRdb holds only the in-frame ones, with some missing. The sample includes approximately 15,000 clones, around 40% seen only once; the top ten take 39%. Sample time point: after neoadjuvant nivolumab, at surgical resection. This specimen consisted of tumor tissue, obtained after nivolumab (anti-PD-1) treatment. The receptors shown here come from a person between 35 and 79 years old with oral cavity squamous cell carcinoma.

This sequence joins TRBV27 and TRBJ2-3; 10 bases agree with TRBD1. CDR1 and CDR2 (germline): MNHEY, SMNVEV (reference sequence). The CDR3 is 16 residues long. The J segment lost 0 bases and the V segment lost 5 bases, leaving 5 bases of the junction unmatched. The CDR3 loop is CASSPRQGASTDTQYF. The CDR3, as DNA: TGTGCCAGCAGTCCCCGACAGGGGGCTAGCACAGATACGCAGTATTTT.

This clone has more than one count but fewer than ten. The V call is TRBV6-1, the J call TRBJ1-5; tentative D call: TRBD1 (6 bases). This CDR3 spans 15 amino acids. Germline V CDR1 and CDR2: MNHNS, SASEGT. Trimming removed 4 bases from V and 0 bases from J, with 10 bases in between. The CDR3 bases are TGTGCCAGCAGTGTGTCAGGGGATAGCAATCAGCCCCAGCATTTT. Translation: CASSVSGDSNQPQHF.

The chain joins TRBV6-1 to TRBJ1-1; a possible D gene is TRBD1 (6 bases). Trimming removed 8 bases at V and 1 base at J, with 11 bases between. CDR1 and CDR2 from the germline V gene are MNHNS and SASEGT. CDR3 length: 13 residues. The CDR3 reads CASRTERNTEAFF. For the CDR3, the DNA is TGTGCCAGCCGGACAGAAAGGAACACTGAAGCTTTCTTT.

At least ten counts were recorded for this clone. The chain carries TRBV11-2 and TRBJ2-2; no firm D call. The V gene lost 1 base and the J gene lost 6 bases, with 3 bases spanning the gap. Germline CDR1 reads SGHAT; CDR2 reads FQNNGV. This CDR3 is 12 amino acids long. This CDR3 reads CASSLASGELFF. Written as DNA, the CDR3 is TGTGCCAGCAGCTTAGCTTCCGGGGAGCTGTTTTTT.

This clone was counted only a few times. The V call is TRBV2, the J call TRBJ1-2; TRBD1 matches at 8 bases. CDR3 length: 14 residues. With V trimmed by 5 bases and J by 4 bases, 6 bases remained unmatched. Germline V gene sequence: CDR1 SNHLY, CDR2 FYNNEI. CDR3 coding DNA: TGTGCCAGCAGTCGAAGGACAGGGTCCTATGGCTACACCTTC. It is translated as CASSRRTGSYGYTF.

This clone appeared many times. DNA of the CDR3: TGTGCCAGCAGCCCCGGACAGGGCGACATGAACACTGAAGCTTTCTTT. Translated: CASSPGQGDMNTEAFF. The chain joins TRBV13 to TRBJ1-1; 8 positions match TRBD1. The V gene's germline CDR1 is PRHDT and CDR2 FYEKMQ (reference sequence). Unmatched junction bases numbered 8, after V lost 5 bases and J lost 0 bases. The CDR3 covers 16 residues.

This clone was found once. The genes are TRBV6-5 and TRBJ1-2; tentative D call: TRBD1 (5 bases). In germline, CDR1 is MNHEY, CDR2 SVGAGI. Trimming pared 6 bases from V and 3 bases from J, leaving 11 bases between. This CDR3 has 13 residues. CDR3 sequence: CASRTGAYYGYTF. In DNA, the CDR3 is TGTGCCAGCAGAACTGGGGCTTACTATGGCTACACCTTC.

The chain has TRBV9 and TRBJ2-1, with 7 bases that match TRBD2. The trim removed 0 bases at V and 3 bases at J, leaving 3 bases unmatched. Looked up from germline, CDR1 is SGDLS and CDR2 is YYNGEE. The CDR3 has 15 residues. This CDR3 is CASSVGGGDYNEQFF. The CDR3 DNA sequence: TGTGCCAGCAGCGTAGGTGGGGGGGACTACAATGAGCAGTTCTTC.

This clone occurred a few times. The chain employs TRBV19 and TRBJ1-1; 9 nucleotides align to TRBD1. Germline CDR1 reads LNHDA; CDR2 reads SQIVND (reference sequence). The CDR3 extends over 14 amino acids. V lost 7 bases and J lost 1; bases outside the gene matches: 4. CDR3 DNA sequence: TGTGCCAGTAAGAGACAGGGGGGGAACACTGAAGCTTTCTTT. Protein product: CASKRQGGNTEAFF.